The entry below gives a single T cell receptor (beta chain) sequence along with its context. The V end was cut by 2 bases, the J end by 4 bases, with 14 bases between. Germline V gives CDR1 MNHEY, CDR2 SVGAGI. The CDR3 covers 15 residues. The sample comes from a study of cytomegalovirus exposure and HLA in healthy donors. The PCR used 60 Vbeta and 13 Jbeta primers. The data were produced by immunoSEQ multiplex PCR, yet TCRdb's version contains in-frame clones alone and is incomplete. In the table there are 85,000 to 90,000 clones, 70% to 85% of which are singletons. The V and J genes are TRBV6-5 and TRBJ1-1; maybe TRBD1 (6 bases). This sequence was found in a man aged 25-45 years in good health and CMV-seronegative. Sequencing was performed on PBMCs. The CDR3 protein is CASSYRQVGPTEAFF. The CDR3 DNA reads TGTGCCAGCAGTTACAGACAGGTTGGGCCCACTGAAGCTTTCTTT.